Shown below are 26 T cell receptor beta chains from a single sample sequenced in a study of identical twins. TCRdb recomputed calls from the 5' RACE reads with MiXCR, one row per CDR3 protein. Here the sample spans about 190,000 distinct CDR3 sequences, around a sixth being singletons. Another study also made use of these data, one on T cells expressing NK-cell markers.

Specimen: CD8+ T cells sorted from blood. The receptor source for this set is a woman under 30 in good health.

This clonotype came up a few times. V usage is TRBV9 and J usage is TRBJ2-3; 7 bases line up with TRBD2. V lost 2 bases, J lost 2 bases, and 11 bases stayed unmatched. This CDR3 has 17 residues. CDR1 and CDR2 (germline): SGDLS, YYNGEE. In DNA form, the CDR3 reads TGTGCCAGCAGCGTCCCTCGGGGGGAGGGGAACACAGATACGCAGTATTTT. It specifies CASSVPRGEGNTDTQYF.

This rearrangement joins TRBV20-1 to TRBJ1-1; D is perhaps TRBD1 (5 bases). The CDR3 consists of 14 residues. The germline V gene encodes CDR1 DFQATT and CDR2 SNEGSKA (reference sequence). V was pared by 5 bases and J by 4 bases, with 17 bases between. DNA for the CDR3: TGCAGTGCTGACACCTCTCGCGGGGCCACTGAAGCTTTCTTT. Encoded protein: CSADTSRGATEAFF.

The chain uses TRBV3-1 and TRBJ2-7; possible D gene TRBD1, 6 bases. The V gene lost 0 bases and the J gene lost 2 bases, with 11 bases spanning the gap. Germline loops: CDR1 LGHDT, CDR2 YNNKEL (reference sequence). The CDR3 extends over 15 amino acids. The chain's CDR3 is CASSQEQGTPYEQYF. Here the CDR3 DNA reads TGTGCCAGCAGCCAAGAACAGGGCACCCCCTACGAGCAGTACTTC.

CDR3 DNA: TGTGCCAGTAGTATAGCCTTAACCTACGAGCAGTACTTC. Its protein is CASSIALTYEQYF. The chain recombines TRBV19 with TRBJ2-7; D unresolved. This CDR3 spans 13 amino acids. V was pared by 1 base and J by 2 bases, with 6 bases between. CDR1 is LNHDA, CDR2 SQIVND, per germline (reference sequence).

The CDR3, as DNA: TGTGCCAGCAGCCCCGCTGGGACCTACAATGAGCAGTTCTTC. Encoded protein: CASSPAGTYNEQFF. The chain couples TRBV5-6 to TRBJ2-1, with unresolved D. This CDR3 contains 14 residues. Germline values: CDR1 SGHDT, CDR2 YYEEEE. V was shortened by 4 bases and J by 2 bases, with 10 bases between the two germline ends.

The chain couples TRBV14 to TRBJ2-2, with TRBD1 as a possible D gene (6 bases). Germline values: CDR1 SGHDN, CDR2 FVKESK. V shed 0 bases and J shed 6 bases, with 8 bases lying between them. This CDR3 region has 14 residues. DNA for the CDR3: TGTGCCAGCAGCCAAGACAGGGGTCCCGGGGAGCTGTTTTTT. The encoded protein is CASSQDRGPGELFF.

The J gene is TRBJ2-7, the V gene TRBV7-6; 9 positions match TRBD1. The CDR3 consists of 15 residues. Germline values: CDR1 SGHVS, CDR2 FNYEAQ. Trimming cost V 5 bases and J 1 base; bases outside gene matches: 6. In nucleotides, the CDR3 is TGTGCCAGCAGCGATACAGGGGGCGGGTCCTACGAGCAGTACTTC. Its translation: CASSDTGGGSYEQYF. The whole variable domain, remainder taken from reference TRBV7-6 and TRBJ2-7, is GAGVSQSPRYKVTKRGQDVALRCDPISGHVSLYWYRQALGQGPEFLTYFNYEAQQDKSGLPNDRFSAERPEGSISTLTIQRTEQRDSAMYRCASSDTGGGSYEQYFGPGTRLTVT.

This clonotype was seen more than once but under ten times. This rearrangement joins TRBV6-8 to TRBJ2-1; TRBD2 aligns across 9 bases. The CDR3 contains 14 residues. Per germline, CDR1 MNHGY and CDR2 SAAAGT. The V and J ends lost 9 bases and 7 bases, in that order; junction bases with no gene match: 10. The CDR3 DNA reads TGTGCCAGGAGAGCGGGGGGCGTGTTGAATGAGCAGTTCTTC. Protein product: CARRAGGVLNEQFF.

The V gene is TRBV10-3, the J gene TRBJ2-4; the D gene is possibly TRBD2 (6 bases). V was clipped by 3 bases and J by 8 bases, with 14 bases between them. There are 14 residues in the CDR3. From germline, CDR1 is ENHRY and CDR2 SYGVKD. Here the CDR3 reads CAISDRDSQDIQYF. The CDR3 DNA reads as TGTGCCATCAGTGACCGGGACTCCCAGGACATTCAGTACTTC.

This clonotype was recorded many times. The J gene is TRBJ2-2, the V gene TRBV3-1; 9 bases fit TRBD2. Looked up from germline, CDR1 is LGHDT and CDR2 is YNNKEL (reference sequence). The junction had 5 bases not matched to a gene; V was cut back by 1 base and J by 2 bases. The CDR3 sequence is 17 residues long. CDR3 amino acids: CASSQGGGAYNTGELFF. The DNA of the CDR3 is TGTGCCAGCAGCCAAGGCGGGGGGGCATACAACACCGGGGAGCTGTTTTTT.

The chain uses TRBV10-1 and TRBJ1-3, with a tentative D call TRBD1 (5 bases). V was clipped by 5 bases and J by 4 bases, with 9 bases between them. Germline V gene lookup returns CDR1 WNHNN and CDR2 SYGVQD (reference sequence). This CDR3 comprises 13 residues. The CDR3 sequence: CASSQGTGNTIYF. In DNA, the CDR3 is TGCGCCAGCAGTCAGGGTACGGGAAACACCATATATTTT.

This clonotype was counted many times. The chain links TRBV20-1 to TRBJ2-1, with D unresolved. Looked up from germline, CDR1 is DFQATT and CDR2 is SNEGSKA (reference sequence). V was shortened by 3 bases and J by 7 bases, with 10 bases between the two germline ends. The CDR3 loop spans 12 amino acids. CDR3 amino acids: CSARASENEQFF. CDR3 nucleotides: TGCAGTGCTAGGGCCTCAGAGAATGAGCAGTTCTTC.

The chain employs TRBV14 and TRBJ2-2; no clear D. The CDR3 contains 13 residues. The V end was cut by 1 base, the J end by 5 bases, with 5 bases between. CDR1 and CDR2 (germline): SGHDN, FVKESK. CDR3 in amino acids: CASSQVLTGELFF. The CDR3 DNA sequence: TGTGCCAGCAGCCAAGTCTTAACCGGGGAGCTGTTTTTT.

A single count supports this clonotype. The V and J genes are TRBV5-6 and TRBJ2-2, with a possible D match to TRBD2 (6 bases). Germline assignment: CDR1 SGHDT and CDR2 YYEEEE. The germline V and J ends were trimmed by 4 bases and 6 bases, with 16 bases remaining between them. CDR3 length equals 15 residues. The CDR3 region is CASSLGLGLAGELFF. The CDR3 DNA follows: TGTGCCAGCAGCCTGGGACTGGGCCTTGCCGGGGAGCTGTTTTTT.

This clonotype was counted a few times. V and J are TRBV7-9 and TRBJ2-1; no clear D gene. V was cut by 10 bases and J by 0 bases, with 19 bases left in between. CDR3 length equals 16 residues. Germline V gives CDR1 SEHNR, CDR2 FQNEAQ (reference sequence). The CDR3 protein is CAITSSGPSSYNEQFF. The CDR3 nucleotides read TGTGCCATCACCTCTTCCGGGCCGAGCTCCTACAATGAGCAGTTCTTC.

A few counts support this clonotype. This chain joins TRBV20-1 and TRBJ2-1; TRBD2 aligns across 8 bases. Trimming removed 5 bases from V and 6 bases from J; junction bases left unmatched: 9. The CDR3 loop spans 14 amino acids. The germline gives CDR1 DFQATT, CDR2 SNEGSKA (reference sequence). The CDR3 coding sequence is TGCAGTGCTCCCGGCGGGAGGAGCTTCAATGAGCAGTTCTTC. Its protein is CSAPGGRSFNEQFF.

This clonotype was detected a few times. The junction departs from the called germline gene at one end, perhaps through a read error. DNA of the CDR3: TGTGCCAGCAGCTTAGAAGGACAGGAGCAATACTTC. This gives the protein CASSLEGQEQYF. This chain joins TRBV7-9 and TRBJ2-7; 7 positions match TRBD1. Germline assignment: CDR1 SEHNR and CDR2 FQNEAQ (reference sequence). CDR3 size: 12 residues.

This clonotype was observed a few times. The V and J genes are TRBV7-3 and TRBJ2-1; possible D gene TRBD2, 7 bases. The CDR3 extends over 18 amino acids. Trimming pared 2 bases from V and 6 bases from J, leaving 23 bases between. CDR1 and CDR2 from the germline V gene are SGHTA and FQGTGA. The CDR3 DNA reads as TGTGCCAGCAGCTTATTAGGGGGGGGCTCCAGAAGGGGCAATGAGCAGTTCTTC. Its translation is CASSLLGGGSRRGNEQFF.

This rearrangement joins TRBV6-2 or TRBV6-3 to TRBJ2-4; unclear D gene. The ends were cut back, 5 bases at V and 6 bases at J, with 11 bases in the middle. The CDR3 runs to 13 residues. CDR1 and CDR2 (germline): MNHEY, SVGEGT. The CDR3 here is CASSGEWRNIQYF. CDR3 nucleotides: TGTGCCAGCAGTGGAGAGTGGAGAAACATTCAGTACTTC.

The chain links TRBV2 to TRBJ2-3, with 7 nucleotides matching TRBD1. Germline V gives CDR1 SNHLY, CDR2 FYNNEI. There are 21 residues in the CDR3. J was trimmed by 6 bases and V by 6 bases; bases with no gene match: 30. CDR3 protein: CASRDRRPLDHPSIFRDTQYF. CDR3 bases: TGTGCCAGCAGGGACAGGCGGCCTCTAGATCACCCCTCGATCTTCCGCGATACGCAGTATTTT.

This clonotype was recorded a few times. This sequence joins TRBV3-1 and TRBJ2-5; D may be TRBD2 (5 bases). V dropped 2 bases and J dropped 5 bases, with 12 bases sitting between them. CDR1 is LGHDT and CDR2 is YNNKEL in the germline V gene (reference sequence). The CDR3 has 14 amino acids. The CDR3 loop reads CASSQRERIETQYF. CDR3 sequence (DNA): TGTGCCAGCAGCCAAAGGGAGCGGATTGAGACCCAGTACTTC.

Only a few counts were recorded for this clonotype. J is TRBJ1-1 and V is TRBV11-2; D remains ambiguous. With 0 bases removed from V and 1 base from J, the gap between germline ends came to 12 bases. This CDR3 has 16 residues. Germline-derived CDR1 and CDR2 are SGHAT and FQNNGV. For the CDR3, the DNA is TGTGCCAGCAGCTTAGATCCCCGGGCTCCGAACACTGAAGCTTTCTTT. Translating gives CASSLDPRAPNTEAFF. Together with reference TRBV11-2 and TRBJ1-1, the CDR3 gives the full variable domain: EAGVAQSPRYKIIEKRQSVAFWCNPISGHATLYWYQQILGQGPKLLIQFQNNGVVDDSQLPKDRFSAERLKGVDSTLKIQPAKLEDSAVYLCASSLDPRAPNTEAFFGQGTRLTVV.

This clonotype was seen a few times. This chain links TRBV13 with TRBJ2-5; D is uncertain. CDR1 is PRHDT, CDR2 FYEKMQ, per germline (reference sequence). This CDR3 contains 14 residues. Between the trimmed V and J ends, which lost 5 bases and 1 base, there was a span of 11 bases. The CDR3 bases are TGTGCCAGCAGCCCAGGAGCGACCCAAGAGACCCAGTACTTC. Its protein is CASSPGATQETQYF.

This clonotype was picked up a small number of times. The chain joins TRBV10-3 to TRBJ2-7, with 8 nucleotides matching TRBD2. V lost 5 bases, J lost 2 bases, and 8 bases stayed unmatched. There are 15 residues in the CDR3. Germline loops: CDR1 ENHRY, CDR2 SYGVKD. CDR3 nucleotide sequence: TGTGCCATCAGTACTCCGACGGGAGGGGCCTACGAGCAGTACTTC. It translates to CAISTPTGGAYEQYF.

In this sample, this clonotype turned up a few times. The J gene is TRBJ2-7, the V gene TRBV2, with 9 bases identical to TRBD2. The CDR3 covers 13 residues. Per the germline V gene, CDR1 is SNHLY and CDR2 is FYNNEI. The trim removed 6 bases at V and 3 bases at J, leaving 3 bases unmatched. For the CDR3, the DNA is TGTGCCAGCAGGGCTAGCGGGGACTACGAGCAGTACTTC. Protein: CASRASGDYEQYF.

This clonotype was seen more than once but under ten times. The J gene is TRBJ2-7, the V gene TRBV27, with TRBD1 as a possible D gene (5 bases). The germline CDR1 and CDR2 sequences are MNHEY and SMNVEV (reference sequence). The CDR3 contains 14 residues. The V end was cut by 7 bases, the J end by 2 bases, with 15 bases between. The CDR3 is CASTPGSGAYEQYF. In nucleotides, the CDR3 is TGTGCCAGCACTCCAGGGTCCGGTGCCTACGAGCAGTACTTC.